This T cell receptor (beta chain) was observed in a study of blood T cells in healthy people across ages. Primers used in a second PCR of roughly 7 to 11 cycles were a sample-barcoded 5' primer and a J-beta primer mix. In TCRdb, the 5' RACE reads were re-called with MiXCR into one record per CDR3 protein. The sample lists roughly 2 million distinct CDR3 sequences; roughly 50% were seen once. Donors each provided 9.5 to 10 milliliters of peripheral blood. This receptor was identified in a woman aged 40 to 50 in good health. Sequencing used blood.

Here the CDR3 reads CASSLSPQSGPSRDTDTQYF. The CDR3 nucleotides are TGTGCCAGCAGCTTATCCCCCCAATCGGGGCCCAGTCGGGACACAGATACGCAGTATTTT. J is TRBJ2-3 and V is TRBV11-1; D is perhaps TRBD1 or TRBD2 (5 bases each). V gave up 2 bases and J gave up 2 bases, with 26 bases separating them. The CDR3 has 20 residues. Germline V gene sequence: CDR1 SGHAT, CDR2 FQDESV (reference sequence).